The clone carrying this T cell receptor (beta chain) has more than one count but fewer than ten. The same CDR3 is also encoded by other DNA sequences in this sample. The data belong to a study of T cells after somatic rescue of genetic block. Method: immunoSEQ multiplex PCR; TCRdb's copy keeps in-frame clones and lacks some. The sample shows about 67,000 clones, about 90% of them seen only once. Germline trimming cut 1 base from V and 8 bases from J; bases unmatched to any gene: 4. CDR1 and CDR2 (germline): SEHNR, FQNEAQ (reference sequence). This CDR3 contains 13 residues. Sequenced: peripheral blood mononuclear cells (PBMCs). The chain couples TRBV7-9 to TRBJ1-2, with 7 positions matching TRBD1. The receptor was isolated from a man aged 35-49 years. The CDR3 is CASSLGQGDGYTF. As DNA, the CDR3 is TGTGCCAGCAGCTTAGGGCAGGGGGACGGCTACACCTTC.